The source of this T cell receptor beta chain is a study of OX40 agonist ivuxolimab in advanced cancers. About the research overall: The treatment was a fully human IgG2 OX40 agonist, ivuxolimab. Eligibility admitted prior anti-PD-1, anti-PD-L1 or anti-CTLA-4 therapy; 40% had some. Three individuals attained partial responses, comprising one hepatocellular carcinoma case and two cutaneous melanoma cases.

Some clones are missing from TCRdb's copy, which holds only in-frame ones; the method was immunoSEQ multiplex PCR. The sample has tens of thousands of clones; around 81% are singletons. Patients were ineligible given autoimmune disease history or systemic immunosuppression. Here the sequenced sample was CD4+ or CD8+ T cells sorted from blood, taken in a trial of the OX40 agonist ivuxolimab. The clonotype originates from an adult with an advanced solid tumor such as melanoma, head and neck, liver or kidney cancer.

DNA of the CDR3: TGTGCCAGCAGCGTAGACGGGGGAGGGACAGTGAGTGAAGCTTTCTTT. Translated, it gives CASSVDGGGTVSEAFF. The rearrangement uses TRBV9 and TRBJ1-1; 7 bases are shared with TRBD1. There are 16 residues in the CDR3. With 0 bases clipped from V and 7 bases from J, the junction kept 12 bases outside the gene matches. Germline V gene data show CDR1 as SGDLS and CDR2 as YYNGEE.